A single sample gave rise to the 28 T cell receptor beta chains below, sequenced in a study of blood T cell repertoires in COVID-19. Method: immunoSEQ multiplex PCR; TCRdb's copy keeps in-frame clones and lacks some. The data show about 250,000 clones, approximately 90% seen once. The sample comprised peripheral blood. The receptors come from a woman aged 40 to 49 who had recovered from COVID-19.

V gene TRBV5-4 combines with J gene TRBJ2-1, with 9 bases fitting TRBD1. J lost 8 bases, V lost 1 base, and 4 bases had no gene match. Germline-derived CDR1 and CDR2 are SGHNT and YYREEE (reference sequence). The CDR3 contains 14 residues. The CDR3 protein is CASSLWDREYEQFF. CDR3 sequence (DNA): TGTGCCAGCAGCTTGTGGGACAGGGAGTATGAGCAGTTCTTC.

This clone was seen a few times. The genes are TRBV20-1 and TRBJ2-7; no reliable D call. Germline CDR1 DFQATT, CDR2 SNEGSKA (reference sequence). There are 10 residues in the CDR3. The V gene lost 3 bases and the J gene lost 4 bases, with 4 bases spanning the gap. The DNA of the CDR3 is TGCAGTGCTAGTCCTTACGAGCAGTACTTC. Translated, it gives CSASPYEQYF.

V gene TRBV7-9 combines with J gene TRBJ2-5; 8 bases are shared with TRBD2. The CDR3 extends over 16 amino acids. Germline values: CDR1 SEHNR, CDR2 FQNEAQ (reference sequence). V dropped 2 bases and J dropped 2; count of bases not matched to a gene: 7. The CDR3 DNA reads TGTGCCAGCAGCTTACTTCCGAGACTAGCGCAAGAGACCCAGTACTTC. Its protein is CASSLLPRLAQETQYF.

V and J are TRBV4-1 and TRBJ2-2; D not certain. Germline CDR1 and CDR2: MGHRA and YSYEKL. There are 13 residues in the CDR3. Trimming took 0 bases from V and 6 from J, leaving 5 bases between them. The CDR3 is CASSQEAAGELFF. In DNA form, the CDR3 reads TGCGCCAGCAGCCAAGAGGCGGCCGGGGAGCTGTTTTTT.

The chain joins TRBV7-9 to TRBJ2-3; D gene ambiguous. Germline values: CDR1 SEHNR, CDR2 FQNEAQ (reference sequence). V was shortened by 1 base and J by 4 bases, with 3 bases between the two germline ends. CDR3 length equals 12 residues. The CDR3 region is CASSLGADTQYF. The CDR3 region has the DNA TGTGCCAGCAGCTTAGGAGCAGATACGCAGTATTTT.

The V gene is TRBV5-1, the J gene TRBJ1-5; no reliable D call. CDR1 and CDR2 (germline): SGHRS, YFSETQ. The CDR3 runs to 13 residues. With 4 bases removed from V and 8 bases from J, the gap between germline ends came to 13 bases. The CDR3: CASSPTGIEPQHF. CDR3 coding DNA: TGCGCCAGCAGCCCAACTGGTATTGAGCCCCAGCATTTT.

The chain has TRBV27 and TRBJ2-3; TRBD2 matches at 11 bases. Germline V gene data show CDR1 as MNHEY and CDR2 as SMNVEV (reference sequence). There are 15 residues in the CDR3. J was trimmed by 6 bases and V by 5 bases; bases with no gene match: 7. Written as DNA, the CDR3 is TGTGCCAGCAGTATCCTAGCGGGGGGCGGGGATACGCAGTATTTT. It codes for CASSILAGGGDTQYF.

The chain carries TRBV24-1 and TRBJ2-5, with 8 bases that match TRBD2. The junction had 7 bases not matched to a gene; V was cut back by 3 bases and J by 5 bases. Germline V gene data show CDR1 as KGHDR and CDR2 as SFDVKD. This CDR3 is 15 amino acids long. As DNA, the CDR3 is TGTGCCACCAGTGATCCTCGGGGGGGCGAGGAGACCCAGTACTTC. Encoded protein: CATSDPRGGEETQYF.

The rearrangement joins TRBV10-3 to TRBJ2-1; D remains unclear. Trimming removed 4 bases at V and 6 bases at J, with 16 bases between. Per the germline V gene, CDR1 is ENHRY and CDR2 is SYGVKD. This CDR3 has 15 residues. CDR3 sequence: CAISGRPSEANEQFF. Here the CDR3 DNA reads TGTGCCATCAGTGGGCGGCCCTCCGAGGCCAATGAGCAGTTCTTC.

The chain links TRBV30 to TRBJ2-1; 8 bases align to TRBD2. The length of the CDR3 is 14 residues. The germline CDR1 and CDR2 sequences are GTSNPN and SVGIG (reference sequence). The junction had 11 bases not matched to a gene; V was cut back by 3 bases and J by 10 bases. The CDR3 DNA reads TGTGCCTGGAGGGCCGGGACTAGTGTCAGCGAGCAGTTCTTC. Translated, it gives CAWRAGTSVSEQFF.

The V call is TRBV2, the J call TRBJ1-1; D might be TRBD1 (5 bases). The CDR3 spans 15 residues. With 7 bases removed from V and 0 bases from J, the gap between germline ends came to 15 bases. The germline CDR1 and CDR2 sequences are SNHLY and FYNNEI. The DNA of the CDR3 is TGTGCCAGCACAGTACTGACAGCGATGAACACTGAAGCTTTCTTT. Translation: CASTVLTAMNTEAFF.

The rearrangement links TRBV19 to TRBJ2-3, with 8 positions matching TRBD2. Germline lookup yields CDR1 LNHDA and CDR2 SQIVND (reference sequence). The V gene end was trimmed by 1 base and the J gene end by 6 bases; junction bases not matched to a gene: 6. The CDR3 consists of 15 residues. CDR3 protein: CASSIGREGWDTQYF. The CDR3 nucleotides read TGTGCCAGTAGTATAGGTCGGGAGGGCTGGGATACGCAGTATTTT.

This chain connects TRBV27 to TRBJ2-1; 8 positions match TRBD2. Looked up from germline, CDR1 is MNHEY and CDR2 is SMNVEV (reference sequence). The CDR3 covers 16 residues. Trimming at V came to 5 bases and at J to 4 bases, leaving 10 bases not matched to a gene. The CDR3 coding sequence is TGTGCCAGCAGTCTCCCCCGGACGGGAGGGTACAATGAGCAGTTCTTC. Its protein product is CASSLPRTGGYNEQFF.

The chain couples TRBV19 to TRBJ1-1; D is ambiguous. V shed 3 bases and J shed 3 bases, with 11 bases lying between them. This CDR3 has 14 residues. From germline, CDR1 is LNHDA and CDR2 SQIVND (reference sequence). The CDR3 protein is CASSITRRDTEAFF. CDR3 sequence (DNA): TGTGCCAGTAGTATCACCCGGCGGGACACTGAAGCTTTCTTT. Full variable domain (missing parts from reference TRBV19 and TRBJ1-1): DGGITQSPKYLFRKEGQNVTLSCEQNLNHDAMYWYRQDPGQGLRLIYYSQIVNDFQKGDIAEGYSVSREKKESFPLTVTSAQKNPTAFYLCASSITRRDTEAFFGQGTRLTVV.

The chain couples TRBV11-2 to TRBJ2-7; 10 bases map to TRBD2. Per the germline V gene, CDR1 is SGHAT and CDR2 is FQNNGV. V lost 0 bases, J lost 2 bases, and 7 bases stayed unmatched. The CDR3 extends over 17 amino acids. CDR3 sequence: CASSLDGTSVLTYEQYF. In nucleotides, the CDR3 is TGTGCCAGCAGCTTAGATGGGACTAGCGTATTAACCTACGAGCAGTACTTC.

The chain uses TRBV28 and TRBJ2-7, with 11 positions matching TRBD2. The germline gives CDR1 MDHEN, CDR2 SYDVKM. V shed 6 bases, J shed 7 bases, and the junction held 14 bases outside the gene matches. The CDR3 loop spans 16 amino acids. The CDR3, as DNA: TGTGCCAGCAGCCCACAACTAGCGGGGGAGCTAGGGGAGCAGTACTTC. Translating it yields CASSPQLAGELGEQYF.

This sequence joins TRBV6-6 and TRBJ2-2; 7 bases fit TRBD1. Germline values: CDR1 MNHNY, CDR2 SVGAGI (reference sequence). The J segment lost 1 base and the V segment lost 4 bases, leaving 3 bases of the junction unmatched. CDR3 length: 15 residues. Written as DNA, the CDR3 is TGTGCCAGCAGTTCGACAGGGAAGAACACCGGGGAGCTGTTTTTT. Its protein product is CASSSTGKNTGELFF.

The chain uses TRBV9 and TRBJ2-1, with 7 nucleotides matching TRBD1. CDR3 length equals 15 residues. The junction had 6 bases not matched to a gene; V was cut back by 2 bases and J by 4 bases. The germline CDR1 and CDR2 sequences are SGDLS and YYNGEE. DNA for the CDR3: TGTGCCAGCAGCGTTGGCAACAGGGGATACAATGAGCAGTTCTTC. Amino acids: CASSVGNRGYNEQFF.

CDR3 bases: TGTGCCAGCAGTTTCGCAGGGAAGGCAAGGGATAGCAATCAGCCCCAGCATTTT. It codes for CASSFAGKARDSNQPQHF. J is TRBJ1-5 and V is TRBV6-2 or TRBV6-3, with a weak D call TRBD1 (5 bases). V was shortened by 4 bases and J by 0 bases, with 19 bases between the two germline ends. The germline gives CDR1 MNHEY, CDR2 SVGEGT. This CDR3 comprises 18 residues.

V usage is TRBV5-1 and J usage is TRBJ2-1, with D uncertain. This CDR3 has 14 amino acids. The germline V gene has CDR1 SGHRS and CDR2 YFSETQ. Trimming pared 0 bases from V and 6 bases from J, leaving 10 bases between. The CDR3 loop reads CASSLARSGNEQFF. The CDR3 DNA is TGCGCCAGCAGCTTGGCTCGATCCGGCAATGAGCAGTTCTTC.

V usage is TRBV15 and J usage is TRBJ2-3; 13 bases match TRBD2. CDR1 and CDR2 (germline): LNHNV, YYDKDF (reference sequence). The CDR3 totals 16 residues. Germline trimming cut 6 bases from V and 2 bases from J; bases unmatched to any gene: 5. The CDR3 DNA follows: TGTGCCACCAGAGGGGGACTAGCGGGGCCCACAGATACGCAGTATTTT. Residues: CATRGGLAGPTDTQYF.

This chain links TRBV25-1 with TRBJ2-3; TRBD1 agrees at 9 bases. Germline CDR1 reads MGHDK; CDR2 reads SYGVNS. The CDR3 consists of 15 residues. Trimming took 5 bases from V and 4 from J; bases not matched to a gene: 7. The CDR3 coding sequence is TGTGCCAGCAGTCAGAAGGACAGGGGTTCAGATACGCAGTATTTT. This gives the protein CASSQKDRGSDTQYF. Together with reference TRBV25-1 and TRBJ2-3, the CDR3 gives the full variable domain: EADIYQTPRYLVIGTGKKITLECSQTMGHDKMYWYQQDPGMELHLIHYSYGVNSTEKGDLSSESTVSRIRTEHFPLTLESARPSHTSQYLCASSQKDRGSDTQYFGPGTRLTVL.

As concerns this clone: Within the sample, other DNA sequences also encode this same CDR3. The chain employs TRBV5-4 and TRBJ1-2; TRBD1 agrees at 7 bases. The germline gives CDR1 SGHNT, CDR2 YYREEE (reference sequence). V gave up 0 bases and J gave up 6 bases; unmatched junction bases: 5. The CDR3 consists of 14 residues. The CDR3 DNA sequence: TGTGCCAGCAGCTTGGGCCAGGGGGATGATGGCTACACCTTC. It codes for CASSLGQGDDGYTF.

The V call is TRBV7-9, the J call TRBJ1-4; TRBD1 is a possible D gene (5 bases). CDR1 is SEHNR and CDR2 is FQNEAQ in the germline V gene (reference sequence). The V and J ends lost 3 bases and 7 bases respectively, with 9 bases between them. This CDR3 comprises 13 residues. The CDR3 protein is CASSLAGPEKLFF. CDR3 DNA: TGTGCCAGCAGCTTGGCAGGGCCTGAAAAACTGTTTTTT.

This clone was recorded a few times. The gene calls are TRBV6-1 and TRBJ2-1, with D possibly being TRBD1 (7 bases). Germline V gene data show CDR1 as MNHNS and CDR2 as SASEGT. V lost 0 bases, J lost 9 bases, and 12 bases lay in between. This CDR3 contains 14 residues. The CDR3 region has the DNA TGTGCCAGCAGTGAAGCGGAGGGGGCAGCTGAGCAGTTCTTC. Translated: CASSEAEGAAEQFF.

The chain uses TRBV27 and TRBJ1-2, with D maybe TRBD1 (6 bases). The CDR3 covers 14 residues. The germline CDR1 and CDR2 sequences are MNHEY and SMNVEV (reference sequence). Trimming took 5 bases from V and 5 from J, leaving 15 bases between them. In nucleotides, the CDR3 is TGTGCCAGCAGTCCCGCAGGGGCTGGGTATGGCTACACCTTC. Its translation is CASSPAGAGYGYTF.

This clone appeared a single time. The chain carries TRBV10-3 and TRBJ1-5; possibly TRBD1 for D (6 bases). This CDR3 is 13 amino acids long. Germline V gene data show CDR1 as ENHRY and CDR2 as SYGVKD. V was pared by 2 bases and J by 14 bases, with 16 bases between. In DNA form, the CDR3 reads TGTGCCATCAGTGAGACTCCAACGGCAGGGGAGCATTTT. Amino acid sequence: CAISETPTAGEHF.

The gene calls are TRBV27 and TRBJ1-5; TRBD1 matches at 7 bases. V lost 5 bases to trimming and J lost 9 bases; unmatched junction nucleotides: 7. The CDR3 has 13 amino acids. Germline loops: CDR1 MNHEY, CDR2 SMNVEV (reference sequence). CDR3 region: CASSEQGRGPQHF. For the CDR3, the DNA is TGTGCCAGCAGTGAACAGGGGAGAGGGCCCCAGCATTTT.